This T cell receptor beta chain originates from a study of blood T cell repertoires in COVID-19 (dated by TCRdb to about 2020). Looking at the study overall: The collaborator samples originated in the United States, Italy and Spain and spanned the acute and convalescent phases of COVID-19. Sample metadata almost always included a de-identified subject ID, COVID-19 status, age in years and sex. Where available, HLA class I and class II types were obtained from metadata supplied by the sample provider rather than from assay-based typing. The prospective study material was composed of cDNA or gDNA derived from T cells, B-cell-depleted T cells, or PBMCs. The repertoires were released in a freely available public database meant as a resource for research on the immune response to SARS-CoV-2. Samples came from the ongoing ImmuneRACE study (first 160 participants) plus 1,254 subjects from 6 global collaborators. Deeply sampled blood TCRbeta repertoires from subjects exposed to, actively infected with, or recovered from COVID-19 were included in the dataset. Study-level results and caveats: Clinical and demographic metadata were provided uncurated, with the amount varying by source and participant.

Participants in the prospective study were aged roughly 18 to 95 years, lived in about two dozen United States geographic areas, and enrolled through a virtual design. In the prospective study, participants were assigned to cohorts based on the clinical history participants reported in a screening survey and a study questionnaire. Exposed participants had been in contact, within 2 weeks of entering the study, with a person who had a PCR-confirmed or clinician-diagnosed case of COVID-19. Each participant in the prospective study had whole blood, serum and a nasopharyngeal or oropharyngeal swab collected by mobile phlebotomists. Prospective study participants could optionally give additional blood draws and questionnaires over a roughly two-month period. Before DNA extraction, prospective study blood samples were shipped either frozen or at room temperature. CDR1 SGHTA and CDR2 FQGTGA are derived from the germline V gene. V is cut by 5 bases and J by 1 base, and the space between the germline ends is 14 bases. Including the terminal cysteine and phenylalanine, the CDR3 comprises 16 residues. Here the CDR3 DNA is all that survives: 48 bases in frame from base 1.

This clone was found a few times. There is no known antigen for this receptor. It has no much larger one-base neighbor in the sample; base qualities were not kept. TCRbeta CDR3 regions were amplified from genomic DNA by means of the immunoSEQ Assay, a bias-controlled multiplex PCR. For the original study's pipeline: Within the assay, amplification of reference gene primers was used to estimate how many nucleated cells each sample contained. Sequence reads were collapsed and filtered to measure the absolute abundance of every unique TCRbeta CDR3 rearrangement. Productive Simpson clonality was computed per sample as the square root of Simpson's diversity index over productive rearrangements. What TCRdb holds here is the immuneACCESS table cut down to in-frame rearrangements. Part of the clones is not present; checked against another copy, under half of the missing clones reflect an unresolved V gene, and the others are unexplained. That table supplies the V and J calls and clone size; D and trimming were determined from the DNA. This sample holds some 270,000 clones; approximately 89% were observed only once. About 3.4% of the sample belongs to the ten largest clones.

The sequence derives from a woman in her forties who had been exposed to COVID-19. The rearrangement combines TRBV7-3 with TRBJ2-2, and possibly TRBD1, on 6 matching bases. The sample was PBMCs or T cells enriched from blood (not recorded which). The sequenced DNA: TGTGCCAGCAGCCGGATAGGGGGACAGAACACCGGGGAGCTGTTTTTT. This is translated as CASSRIGGQNTGELFF.